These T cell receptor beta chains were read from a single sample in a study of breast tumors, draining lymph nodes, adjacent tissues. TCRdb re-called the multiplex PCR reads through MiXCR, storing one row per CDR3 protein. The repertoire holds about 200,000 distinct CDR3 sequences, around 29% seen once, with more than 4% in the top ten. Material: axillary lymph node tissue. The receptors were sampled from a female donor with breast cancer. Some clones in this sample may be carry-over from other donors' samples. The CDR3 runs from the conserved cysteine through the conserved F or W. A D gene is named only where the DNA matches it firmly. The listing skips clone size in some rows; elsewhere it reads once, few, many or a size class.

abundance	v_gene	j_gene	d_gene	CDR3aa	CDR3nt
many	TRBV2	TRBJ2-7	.	CASITGTRPYEQYF	TGTGCCAGCATAACCGGGACACGTCCCTACGAGCAGTACTTC
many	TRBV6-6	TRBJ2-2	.	CASSGPINTGELFF	TGTGCCAGCAGTGGACCCATCAACACCGGGGAGCTGTTTTTT
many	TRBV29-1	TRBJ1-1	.	CSVGSSKNTEAFF	TGCAGCGTTGGAAGTTCCAAGAACACTGAAGCTTTCTTT
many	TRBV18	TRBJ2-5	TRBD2	CASSPRTSGGKETQYF	TGTGCCAGCTCACCACGCACTAGCGGGGGTAAAGAGACCCAGTACTTC
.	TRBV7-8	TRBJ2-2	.	CASSPPPNEHRGALF	TGTGCCAGCAGCCCCCCCCCCAACGAACACCGGGGAGCTCTTTTT
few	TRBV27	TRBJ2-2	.	CASSFQGVPGELFF	TGTGCCAGCAGTTTCCAGGGCGTCCCCGGGGAGCTGTTTTTT
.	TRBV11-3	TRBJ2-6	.	CASSPGGANVLTF	TGTGCCAGCAGCCCCGGAGGGGCCAACGTCCTGACTTTC
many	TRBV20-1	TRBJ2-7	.	CSASGSRDYEQYF	TGCAGTGCTAGTGGTAGCCGCGACTACGAGCAGTACTTC
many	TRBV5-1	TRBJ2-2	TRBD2	CASSMLAGLNTGELFF	TGCGCCAGCAGCATGTTAGCGGGGCTGAACACCGGGGAGCTGTTTTTT
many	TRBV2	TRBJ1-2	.	CASSSDSRNFGYTF	TGTGCCAGCAGTTCGGACAGTCGTAATTTTGGCTACACCTTC
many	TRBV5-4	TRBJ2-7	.	CASSLGSRRDEQYF	TGTGCCAGCAGCTTAGGCTCTAGGAGGGACGAGCAGTACTTC
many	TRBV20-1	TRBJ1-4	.	CSAREQIREKLFF	TGCAGTGCTAGAGAACAGATTCGTGAAAAACTGTTTTTT
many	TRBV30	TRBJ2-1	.	CAWTPDWSSYNEQFF	TGTGCCTGGACCCCTGACTGGAGCTCCTACAATGAGCAGTTCTTC
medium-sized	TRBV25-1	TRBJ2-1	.	CASSDLGRGSSYNEQFF	TGTGCCAGCAGTGACCTTGGCCGGGGCTCCTCCTACAATGAGCAGTTCTTC
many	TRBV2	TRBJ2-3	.	CASRRTSTSTDTQYF	TGTGCCAGCAGACGCACTAGCACTAGCACAGATACGCAGTATTTT
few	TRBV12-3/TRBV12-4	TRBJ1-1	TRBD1	CASSIGGGATEAFF	TGTGCCAGCAGTATTGGAGGGGGCGCCACTGAAGCTTTCTTT
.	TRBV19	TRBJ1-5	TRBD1	CARSGQGEGQPQHF	TGTGCTAGATCCGGACAGGGGGAAGGTCAGCCCCAGCATTTT
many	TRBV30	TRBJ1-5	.	CAWSQGRSQPQHF	TGTGCCTGGAGTCAGGGGCGCAGTCAGCCCCAGCATTTT
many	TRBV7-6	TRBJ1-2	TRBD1	CASSLRLTGYPLSPQNGYTF	TGTGCCAGCAGCTTAAGGCTGACAGGGTATCCCCTCTCCCCCCAAAACGGCTACACCTTC
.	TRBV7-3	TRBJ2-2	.	CASSLSGGSGGELFF	TGTGCCAGCAGCTTATCGGGGGGCTCGGGCGGGGAGCTGTTTTTT
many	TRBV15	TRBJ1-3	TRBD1	CATSTQGGGNTIYF	TGTGCCACCAGCACACAGGGGGGTGGAAACACCATATATTTT
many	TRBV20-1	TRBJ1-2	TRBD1	CSADDRVGGYTF	TGCAGTGCCGACGACAGGGTGGGTGGCTACACCTTC
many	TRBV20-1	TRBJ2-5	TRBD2	CSARDRLAGAQETQYF	TGCAGTGCTAGAGATCGACTAGCGGGTGCACAAGAGACCCAGTACTTC
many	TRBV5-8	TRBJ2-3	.	CASSLLAQRSTDTQYF	TGTGCCAGCAGCTTGCTAGCCCAGAGGAGCACAGATACGCAGTATTTT
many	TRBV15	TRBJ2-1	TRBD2	CATSKLAGLASYNEQFF	TGTGCCACCAGCAAACTAGCGGGCCTAGCTTCCTACAATGAGCAGTTCTTC
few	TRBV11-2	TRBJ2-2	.	CASSLDGSASGELFF	TGTGCCAGCAGCTTAGACGGCAGCGCCTCCGGGGAGCTGTTTTTT
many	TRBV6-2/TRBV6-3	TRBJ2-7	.	CASSMKYEQYF	TGTGCCAGCAGTATGAAGTACGAGCAGTACTTC
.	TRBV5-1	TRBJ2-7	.	CASSHSQIGSGEQYF	TGCGCCAGCAGCCATAGTCAAATCGGGAGCGGCGAGCAGTACTTC
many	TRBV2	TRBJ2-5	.	CASSRRGLQETQYF	TGTGCCAGCAGTAGGAGGGGACTGCAAGAGACCCAGTACTTC
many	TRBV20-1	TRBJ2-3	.	CSAREGTGDTQYF	TGCAGTGCTAGAGAAGGTACCGGGGATACGCAGTATTTT
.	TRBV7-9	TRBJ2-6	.	CASSSSGSGANVLTF	TGTGCCAGCAGCTCCTCGGGCTCTGGGGCCAACGTCCTGACTTTC